Presented here are 8 T cell receptor beta chains from one specimen sequenced in a study of blood T cell repertoires in COVID-19. Sequencing used immunoSEQ multiplex PCR; TCRdb keeps in-frame clones, though not all of them. The sample contains under 400,000 clones, around 89% of which appear only once. Sequencing was done on a sample of peripheral blood. All receptors derive from a woman aged 25 to 45 with COVID-19, enrolled during active disease.

This clone has only one observation. The chain couples TRBV27 to TRBJ1-1; D is unresolved. CDR1 MNHEY and CDR2 SMNVEV come from the germline V gene (reference sequence). The CDR3 extends over 13 amino acids. V was shortened by 6 bases and J by 1 base, with 9 bases between the two germline ends. CDR3 in amino acids: CASSSSGNTEAFF. In nucleotides, the CDR3 is TGTGCCAGCAGCTCGAGCGGGAACACTGAAGCTTTCTTT.

CDR3 DNA: TGTGCCAGCAGGGACCCGGGGACAGACACAGATACGCAGTATTTT. This codes for CASRDPGTDTDTQYF. The chain carries TRBV6-5 and TRBJ2-3, with 7 bases that match TRBD1. The germline V gene has CDR1 MNHEY and CDR2 SVGAGI. V shed 6 bases, J shed 2 bases, and the junction held 8 bases outside the gene matches. The CDR3 loop spans 15 amino acids.

The sample holds one count of this clone. The V gene is TRBV2, the J gene TRBJ1-1, with D possibly matching TRBD1 (5 bases). This CDR3 contains 14 residues. V was trimmed by 5 bases and J by 3 bases, leaving 13 bases between them. Germline values: CDR1 SNHLY, CDR2 FYNNEI. CDR3 bases: TGTGCCAGCAGTCCATCGGACATTTACACTGAAGCTTTCTTT. Protein sequence: CASSPSDIYTEAFF.

This chain uses TRBV24-1 with TRBJ2-1; D may be TRBD1 (5 bases). V lost 3 bases, J lost 4 bases, and 12 bases lay in between. The CDR3 covers 15 residues. Germline V lookup: CDR1 KGHDR, CDR2 SFDVKD. CDR3 sequence: CATSDRQGLYNEQFF. Here the CDR3 DNA reads TGTGCCACCAGTGATCGTCAGGGCCTATACAATGAGCAGTTCTTC.

The chain recombines TRBV9 with TRBJ2-3, with 9 positions matching TRBD2. This CDR3 is built from 16 residues. The germline V gene has CDR1 SGDLS and CDR2 YYNGEE. V gave up 2 bases and J gave up 6 bases; unmatched junction bases: 10. CDR3 region: CASSVGSGGVFDTQYF. CDR3 DNA: TGTGCCAGCAGCGTTGGTAGCGGGGGCGTATTCGATACGCAGTATTTT.

The chain recombines TRBV12-3 or TRBV12-4 with TRBJ1-3; no clear D gene. The CDR3 runs to 13 residues. Deletions cut 5 bases from V and 4 bases from J, with 9 bases between. The chain's CDR3 is CASSPDTGNTIYF. CDR3 nucleotide sequence: TGTGCCAGCAGTCCAGATACCGGAAACACCATATATTTT.

To note about this clone: Other DNA variants within this sample encode the same CDR3. CDR3 DNA: TGTGCCAGCAGTGGAGGGAGCACAGATACGCAGTATTTT. This encodes CASSGGSTDTQYF. V is TRBV2 and J is TRBJ2-3; perhaps TRBD2 as D (5 bases). Trimming removed 4 bases from V and 0 bases from J, with 5 bases in between. The CDR3 has 13 residues. Germline values: CDR1 SNHLY, CDR2 FYNNEI.

The V and J genes are TRBV3-1 (or the pseudogene TRBV3-2) and TRBJ1-2; TRBD1 aligns across 8 bases. Looked up from germline, CDR1 is LGHDT and CDR2 is YNNKEL (reference sequence). V shed 4 bases, J shed 0 bases, and the junction held 7 bases outside the gene matches. CDR3 length: 16 residues. The CDR3 DNA sequence: TGTGCCAGCAGCCCGGCGCGGGACAGGCCTAACTATGGCTACACCTTC. It is translated as CASSPARDRPNYGYTF.